The 21 T cell receptor beta chains below all came from one sample that was sequenced in a study of shared T cell receptors in the human thymus (dated by TCRdb to the early 2020s). Library method: the immunoSEQ multiplex PCR assay. The immuneACCESS repertoire file appears here via TCRdb, limited to in-frame rearrangements. These files lack a portion of the clones; in checked studies, under half of the deficit traces to unresolved V genes, and the cause of the others is not known. The table for this sample lists hundreds of thousands of clones; around 87% of them were counted only once. The ten largest clones capture 0.0094% of the sample. These data were likewise used in another study, on human thymus T cells.

Specimen: thymocytes. Source of these receptors: a boy under three years old with a congenital heart defect. Donor details come from another sample of the same person, matched by shared clones.

The chain joins TRBV7-8 to TRBJ2-7; TRBD2 matches at 15 bases. The trim removed 5 bases at V and 2 bases at J, leaving 10 bases unmatched. Germline lookup yields CDR1 SGHVS and CDR2 FQNEAQ. The length of the CDR3 is 18 residues. CDR3 in amino acids: CASSPPGLAGGTTYEQYF. The CDR3 bases are TGTGCCAGCAGCCCCCCGGGACTAGCGGGGGGAACCACCTACGAGCAGTACTTC. Variable domain in full (rest from reference TRBV7-8 and TRBJ2-7): GAGVSQSPRYKVAKRGQDVALRCDPISGHVSLFWYQQALGQGPEFLTYFQNEAQLDKSGLPSDRFFAERPEGSVSTLKIQRTQQEDSAVYLCASSPPGLAGGTTYEQYFGPGTRLTVT.

CDR3 bases: TGTGCCAGCAGCGTCAGCGGAGTTACCTACGAGCAGTACTTC. Encoded protein: CASSVSGVTYEQYF. This chain uses TRBV9 with TRBJ2-7, with D maybe TRBD2 (5 bases). The germline V and J ends were trimmed by 2 bases and 2 bases, with 11 bases remaining between them. The germline V gene encodes CDR1 SGDLS and CDR2 YYNGEE. This CDR3 has 14 amino acids.

This clone was found once. The chain links TRBV10-3 to TRBJ1-2; 8 nucleotides agree with TRBD1. Trimming at V came to 0 bases and at J to 2 bases, leaving 8 bases not matched to a gene. This CDR3 is 17 amino acids long. CDR1 and CDR2 from the germline V gene are ENHRY and SYGVKD. CDR3 bases: TGTGCCATCAGTGAGTCGCTTCCAGGGGGCGGCAACTATGGCTACACCTTC. Amino acids: CAISESLPGGGNYGYTF.

The J gene is TRBJ2-3, the V gene TRBV4-3; D perhaps matches TRBD1 (6 bases). Trimming pared 3 bases from V and 2 bases from J, leaving 12 bases between. The CDR3 runs 15 residues. CDR1 LGHNA and CDR2 YSLEER come from the germline V gene. The CDR3 coding sequence is TGCGCCAGCAGCCATTCGAGGGGGTTCACAGATACGCAGTATTTT. Protein: CASSHSRGFTDTQYF.

The chain recombines TRBV11-2 with TRBJ2-5, with a tentative D call TRBD1 (6 bases). V dropped 0 bases and J dropped 7 bases, with 18 bases sitting between them. The CDR3 spans 16 residues. Germline V gives CDR1 SGHAT, CDR2 FQNNGV. The CDR3 loop is CASSLEGSTGPWTQYF. The CDR3, as DNA: TGTGCCAGCAGCTTAGAAGGAAGCACAGGGCCTTGGACCCAGTACTTC. The full variable domain, in which reference TRBV11-2 and TRBJ2-5 provide the parts outside the CDR3, is EAGVAQSPRYKIIEKRQSVAFWCNPISGHATLYWYQQILGQGPKLLIQFQNNGVVDDSQLPKDRFSAERLKGVDSTLKIQPAKLEDSAVYLCASSLEGSTGPWTQYFGPGTRLLVL.

The chain employs TRBV30 and TRBJ1-1, with a weak D call TRBD1 (5 bases). The CDR3 runs to 15 residues. Trimming left V 4 bases short and J 4 bases short, with 19 bases between. The germline CDR1 and CDR2 sequences are GTSNPN and SVGIG (reference sequence). The CDR3, as DNA: TGTGCCTGGAAACCTCTTCAGGGAATGAGCACTGAAGCTTTCTTT. This translates into CAWKPLQGMSTEAFF.

The rearrangement uses TRBV6-5 and TRBJ2-3; D unclear. This CDR3 comprises 16 residues. The ends were cut back, 2 bases at V and 1 base at J, with 13 bases in the middle. Germline values: CDR1 MNHEY, CDR2 SVGAGI. CDR3: CASSYTRSLGTDTQYF. The CDR3 coding sequence is TGTGCCAGCAGTTACACCAGATCTCTTGGCACAGATACGCAGTATTTT.

The rearrangement joins TRBV29-1 to TRBJ2-7; TRBD2 is a possible D gene (5 bases). V lost 0 bases, J lost 2 bases, and 14 bases lay in between. Per the germline V gene, CDR1 is SQVTM and CDR2 is ANQGSEA. The length of the CDR3 is 15 residues. The CDR3 region has the DNA TGCAGCGTTGAAGATCGGGGATCCCCTACCTACGAGCAGTACTTC. This translates into CSVEDRGSPTYEQYF.

The chain employs TRBV19 and TRBJ2-5, with D possibly TRBD2 on 6 matching bases. The CDR3 is 13 amino acids. In germline, CDR1 is LNHDA, CDR2 SQIVND (reference sequence). The V and J ends lost 8 bases and 2 bases respectively, with 12 bases between them. Written as DNA, the CDR3 is TGTGCCAGTGGGGGGTTCCCACAAGAGACCCAGTACTTC. Its protein product is CASGGFPQETQYF.

In its sample, this clone was seen once. At one end, the junction sequence differs from germline, possibly due to a read error. This chain joins TRBV5-1 and TRBJ1-6; D gene uncertain. There are 18 residues in the CDR3. In germline, CDR1 is SGHRS, CDR2 YFSETQ. The CDR3 here is CASSLFPSDAYYNSPLHF. Written as DNA, the CDR3 is TGCGCCAGCAGCTTGTTCCCATCTGACGCGTACTATAATTCCCCCCTCCACTTT.

V and J are TRBV7-2 and TRBJ2-7; D ambiguous. Germline V gene lookup returns CDR1 SGHTA and CDR2 FQGNSA. V shed 4 bases and J shed 5 bases, with 12 bases lying between them. The CDR3 extends over 13 amino acids. CDR3 in amino acids: CASSYHRAHEQYF. CDR3 in DNA: TGTGCCAGCAGCTATCACCGAGCCCACGAGCAGTACTTC.

The V call is TRBV15, the J call TRBJ1-4; D unclear. Trimming cost V 1 base and J 0 bases, with 9 bases left between them. CDR1 and CDR2 from the germline V gene are LNHNV and YYDKDF (reference sequence). There are 16 residues in the CDR3. The CDR3, as DNA: TGTGCCACCAGCAGAGGAGGAACAACAACTAATGAAAAACTGTTTTTT. Residues: CATSRGGTTTNEKLFF.

The V and J genes are TRBV6-1 and TRBJ1-5; D is ambiguous. V shed 0 bases and J shed 6 bases, with 12 bases lying between them. Germline CDR1 reads MNHNS; CDR2 reads SASEGT. The CDR3 is 15 amino acids. The CDR3 region is CASSEAPGGPQPQHF. CDR3 bases: TGTGCCAGCAGTGAAGCCCCGGGAGGGCCTCAGCCCCAGCATTTT.

This chain joins TRBV14 and TRBJ2-3; 7 nucleotides align to TRBD1. V shed 2 bases and J 3 bases; nucleotides not matched to a gene: 2. There are 14 residues in the CDR3. The germline V gene has CDR1 SGHDN and CDR2 FVKESK. CDR3 loop: CASSQRQGTDTQYF. DNA of the CDR3: TGTGCCAGCAGCCAAAGACAGGGAACAGATACGCAGTATTTT. The variable domain in full, with the rest retrieved from reference TRBV14 and TRBJ2-3, is EAGVTQFPSHSVIEKGQTVTLRCDPISGHDNLYWYRRVMGKEIKFLLHFVKESKQDESGMPNNRFLAERTGGTYSTLKVQPAELEDSGVYFCASSQRQGTDTQYFGPGTRLTVL.

V usage is TRBV28 and J usage is TRBJ2-1; the match to TRBD2 covers 14 bases. V was clipped by 5 bases and J by 10 bases; unmatched bases: 10. The CDR3 runs to 16 residues. CDR1 and CDR2 (germline): MDHEN, SYDVKM. CDR3 sequence: CASSKTGLAGVCEQFF. CDR3 nucleotides: TGTGCCAGCAGTAAAACGGGACTAGCGGGAGTCTGCGAGCAGTTCTTC.

This clone is a singleton in its sample. The rearrangement uses TRBV19 and TRBJ2-2; 10 bases align to TRBD1. The J segment lost 4 bases and the V segment lost 5 bases, leaving 16 bases of the junction unmatched. This CDR3 has 19 amino acids. CDR1 and CDR2 from the germline V gene are LNHDA and SQIVND (reference sequence). CDR3: CASSSRTGTGAGGTGELFF. CDR3 nucleotide sequence: TGTGCCAGTAGTTCAAGGACCGGGACAGGGGCTGGTGGCACCGGGGAGCTGTTTTTT. The entire variable domain, with the rest obtained from reference TRBV19 and TRBJ2-2, is as follows: DGGITQSPKYLFRKEGQNVTLSCEQNLNHDAMYWYRQDPGQGLRLIYYSQIVNDFQKGDIAEGYSVSREKKESFPLTVTSAQKNPTAFYLCASSSRTGTGAGGTGELFFGEGSRLTVL.

Only one count was recorded for this clone. The gene calls are TRBV4-3 and TRBJ2-2; D might be TRBD2 (6 bases). CDR1 LGHNA and CDR2 YSLEER come from the germline V gene. This CDR3 comprises 20 residues. V was pared by 0 bases and J by 6 bases, with 26 bases between. CDR3 bases: TGCGCCAGCAGCCAAGACCCGATCGGGGTTAATGCCCCTAGCGCCGGGGAGCTGTTTTTT. Protein: CASSQDPIGVNAPSAGELFF.

V gene TRBV28 combines with J gene TRBJ2-5; TRBD2 aligns across 8 bases. With V trimmed by 6 bases and J by 5 bases, 11 bases remained unmatched. Germline lookup yields CDR1 MDHEN and CDR2 SYDVKM. The CDR3 consists of 15 residues. CDR3 nucleotide sequence: TGTGCCAGCAGCCCACAGACCTCGGGGGGGGAGACCCAGTACTTC. This codes for CASSPQTSGGETQYF.

The gene calls are TRBV9 and TRBJ2-5, with 10 bases lining up with TRBD1. Germline V CDR1 and CDR2: SGDLS, YYNGEE. The junction had 6 bases not matched to a gene; V was cut back by 3 bases and J by 4 bases. The CDR3 totals 15 residues. CDR3 coding DNA: TGTGCCAGCAGCGCTAGACAGGGGGCTCGAGAGACCCAGTACTTC. Protein: CASSARQGARETQYF.

Only one count was recorded for this clone. The CDR3 DNA follows: TGTGCCACCAGCAGAGACCGGGGGACTAGCGGGAGGGGTTCCTACGAGCAGTACTTC. Translating it yields CATSRDRGTSGRGSYEQYF. The chain combines TRBV15 with TRBJ2-7; 16 bases line up with TRBD2. Germline lookup yields CDR1 LNHNV and CDR2 YYDKDF (reference sequence). Germline trimming cut 0 bases from V and 1 base from J; bases unmatched to any gene: 6. The CDR3 consists of 19 residues.

The chain joins TRBV28 to TRBJ1-2; 9 bases agree with TRBD1. CDR1 and CDR2 (germline): MDHEN, SYDVKM. V lost 2 bases and J lost 6; bases outside the gene matches: 4. The CDR3 runs 14 residues. As DNA, the CDR3 is TGTGCCAGCAGTTTAGCACAGGGGGCGCATGGCTACACCTTC. Translating it yields CASSLAQGAHGYTF.